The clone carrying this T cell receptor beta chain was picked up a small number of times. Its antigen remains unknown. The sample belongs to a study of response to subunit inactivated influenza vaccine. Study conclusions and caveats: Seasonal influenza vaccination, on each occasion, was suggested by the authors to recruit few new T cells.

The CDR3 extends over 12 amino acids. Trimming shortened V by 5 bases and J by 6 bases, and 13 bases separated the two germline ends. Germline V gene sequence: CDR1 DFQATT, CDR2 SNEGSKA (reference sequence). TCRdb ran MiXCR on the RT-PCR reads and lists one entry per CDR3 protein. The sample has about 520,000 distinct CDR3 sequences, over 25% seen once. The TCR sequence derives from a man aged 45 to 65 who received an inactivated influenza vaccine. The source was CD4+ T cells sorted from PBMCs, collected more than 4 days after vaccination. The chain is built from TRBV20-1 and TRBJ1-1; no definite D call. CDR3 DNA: TGCAGTGCTCCAGACAATTTCGCTGAAGCTTTCTTT. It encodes CSAPDNFAEAFF.